This T cell receptor (beta chain) was captured by sequencing in a study of blood T cell repertoires in COVID-19. Method: immunoSEQ multiplex PCR; TCRdb's copy keeps in-frame clones and lacks some. This sample has around 280,000 clones, with nearly 90% found just once. Source material: peripheral blood. The source of this sequence is a woman aged 25 to 39 with COVID-19, enrolled during active disease.

CDR3 coding DNA: TGCGCCAGCAGCCAACGCGGACTAGCGGGGGGTATCACAGATACGCAGTATTTT. Translating it yields CASSQRGLAGGITDTQYF. The chain employs TRBV4-1 and TRBJ2-3; 14 bases line up with TRBD2. The CDR3 sequence is 18 residues long. Trimming cost V 2 bases and J 2 bases; bases outside gene matches: 6. Germline-derived CDR1 and CDR2 are MGHRA and YSYEKL.